A selection of T cell receptor beta chains follows, all from one sample in a study of cytomegalovirus exposure and HLA in healthy donors. TCRdb's copy holds only in-frame clones and misses some; the assay was immunoSEQ multiplex PCR. This table holds about 140,000 clones, over 55% found once. The sequencing sample was made of PBMCs. The source of these receptors is a man aged 35 to 55 in good health and CMV-seronegative. The CDR3 runs from the conserved cysteine through the conserved F or W. A D gene is named only where the DNA matches it firmly. Not all rows give a size; the values are once, few, many and, for expanded clones, a class.

v_call: TRBV7-9
cdr3_length: 12
clone_size: -
d_call: -
j_call: TRBJ1-2
cdr3_nt: TGTGCCAGCAGCCCCCCCGGTGAGGGCTACACCTTC
cdr3_aa: CASSPPGEGYTF

v_call: TRBV4-1
cdr3_length: 14
clone_size: -
d_call: -
j_call: TRBJ2-7
cdr3_nt: TGCGCCAGCAGCTCAGTCTTAAGAGGCTACGAGCAGTACTTC
cdr3_aa: CASSSVLRGYEQYF

v_call: TRBV5-1
cdr3_length: 14
clone_size: -
d_call: -
j_call: TRBJ2-7
cdr3_nt: TGCGCCAGCAGCTCCTCAGGGAATGCCTACGAGCAGTACTTC
cdr3_aa: CASSSSGNAYEQYF

v_call: TRBV29-1
cdr3_length: 14
clone_size: -
d_call: -
j_call: TRBJ1-1
cdr3_nt: TGCAGCGTTGAACGTAATCCGAGGGACACTGAAGCTTTCTTT
cdr3_aa: CSVERNPRDTEAFF

v_call: TRBV13
cdr3_length: 16
clone_size: -
d_call: -
j_call: TRBJ2-1
cdr3_nt: TGTGCCAGCAGCCGACCCCGCCTAGGAGCCTACAATGAGCAGTTCTTC
cdr3_aa: CASSRPRLGAYNEQFF

v_call: TRBV4-1
cdr3_length: 14
clone_size: few
d_call: TRBD1
j_call: TRBJ1-1
cdr3_nt: TGCGCCAGCAGCCAAGATCCGACAGGGGCTGAAGCTTTCTTT
cdr3_aa: CASSQDPTGAEAFF

v_call: TRBV5-1
cdr3_length: 18
clone_size: few
d_call: -
j_call: TRBJ2-2
cdr3_nt: TGCGCCAGCAGCTCTTGGACGGGGGGCTATGAGGACACCGGGGAGCTGTTTTTT
cdr3_aa: CASSSWTGGYEDTGELFF

v_call: TRBV4-1
cdr3_length: 15
clone_size: -
d_call: -
j_call: TRBJ1-5
cdr3_nt: TGCGCCAGCAGCCAACCAGGGGTGGGCAATCAGCCCCAGCATTTT
cdr3_aa: CASSQPGVGNQPQHF

v_call: TRBV28
cdr3_length: 16
clone_size: -
d_call: TRBD1
j_call: TRBJ1-2
cdr3_nt: TGTGCCAGCAGCCCAGCCGCCGGACAGGCTTACTATGGCTACACCTTC
cdr3_aa: CASSPAAGQAYYGYTF

v_call: TRBV28
cdr3_length: 18
clone_size: -
d_call: -
j_call: TRBJ2-1
cdr3_nt: TGTGCCAGCACCCCCGGGGGGCTAGGAGGGCAGACAGACAATGAGCAGTTCTTC
cdr3_aa: CASTPGGLGGQTDNEQFF

v_call: TRBV6-6
cdr3_length: 16
clone_size: -
d_call: -
j_call: TRBJ1-5
cdr3_nt: TGTGCCAGCAGTTCCTTCGGGGTGGATAGCAATCAGCCCCAGCATTTT
cdr3_aa: CASSSFGVDSNQPQHF